This T cell receptor (beta chain) derives from a study of T-cell memory formation after mild COVID-19. Study conclusions and caveats: Day 15 to 85 contracting clones showed balanced CD4/CD8; day 15 to 37 expanders favored CD4+. Within pre-infection memory, some responding clones were found, suggesting cross-reactive memory joined. CM and EM subsets held most contracting CD4+ clones; EMRA held CD8+ ones.

The length of the CDR3 is 12 residues. Trimming pared 0 bases from V and 4 bases from J, leaving 1 base between. Germline CDR1 ENHRY, CDR2 SYGVKD. In this sample, this clonotype turned up many times. Its specificity is not known. TCRdb itself ran the 5' RACE reads through MiXCR, one entry per CDR3 protein. The table shows about 400,000 distinct CDR3 sequences, with about 25% occurring only once. The origin of this receptor is an adult woman who had mild COVID-19 (a few samples of this study predate the infection). Cell type and time point are not known. The genes are TRBV10-3 and TRBJ1-5; D remains unclear. Sequenced material: PBMCs or a T cell subset sorted from them (not recorded which). In DNA form, the CDR3 reads TGTGCCATCAGTGAGTCGAATCAGCCCCAGCATTTT. Amino acid sequence: CAISESNQPQHF.